This T cell receptor beta chain was recorded in a study of CD8+ T cells in alopecia areata. Sequencing relied on a cDNA template that was reverse transcribed from extracted RNA. The protocol was immunoSEQ multiplex PCR, while the TCRdb copy is restricted to in-frame clones and leaves out a portion. The data hold 120,000 to 150,000 clones, with around 82% observed a single time. Documented treatment: oral pan-JAK inhibitor, 5-10 mg twice daily. Cell sorting was applied to PBMCs, and CD4+ and CD8+ T cells were collected. As concerns this clone: This specimen includes other DNA sequences encoding the same CDR3.

V was clipped by 0 bases and J by 2 bases, with 5 bases between them. Germline V CDR1 and CDR2: MGHRA, YSYEKL. The CDR3 totals 13 residues. The gene calls are TRBV4-1 and TRBJ2-7; D is unresolved. This TCR was sampled from a human donor with alopecia areata. The sequenced sample was CD8+ T cells sorted from blood, obtained at week 4, from a patient treated with tofacitinib. As DNA, the CDR3 is TGCGCCAGCAGCCAAGATAGGGCCTACGAGCAGTACTTC. Its protein is CASSQDRAYEQYF.